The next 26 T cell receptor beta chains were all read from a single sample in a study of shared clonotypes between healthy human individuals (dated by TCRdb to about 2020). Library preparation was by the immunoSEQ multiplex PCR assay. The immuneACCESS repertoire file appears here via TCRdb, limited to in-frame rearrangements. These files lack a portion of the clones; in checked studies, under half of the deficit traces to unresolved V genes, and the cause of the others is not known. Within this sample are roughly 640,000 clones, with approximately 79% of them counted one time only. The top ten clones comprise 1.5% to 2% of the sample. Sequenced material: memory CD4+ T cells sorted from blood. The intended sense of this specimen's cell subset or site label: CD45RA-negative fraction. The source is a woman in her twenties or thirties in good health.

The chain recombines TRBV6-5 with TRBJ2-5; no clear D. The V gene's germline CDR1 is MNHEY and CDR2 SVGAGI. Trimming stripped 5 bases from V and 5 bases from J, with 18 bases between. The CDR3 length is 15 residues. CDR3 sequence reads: CASSTLGFEGETQYF. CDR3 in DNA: TGTGCCAGCAGTACTCTGGGGTTCGAAGGGGAGACCCAGTACTTC.

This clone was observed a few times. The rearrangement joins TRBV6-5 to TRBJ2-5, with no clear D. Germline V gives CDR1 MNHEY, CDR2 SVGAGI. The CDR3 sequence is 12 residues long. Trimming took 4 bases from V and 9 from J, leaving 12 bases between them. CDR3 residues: CASSSPSLAQYF. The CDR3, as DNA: TGTGCCAGCAGTTCTCCCTCCCTGGCCCAGTACTTC.

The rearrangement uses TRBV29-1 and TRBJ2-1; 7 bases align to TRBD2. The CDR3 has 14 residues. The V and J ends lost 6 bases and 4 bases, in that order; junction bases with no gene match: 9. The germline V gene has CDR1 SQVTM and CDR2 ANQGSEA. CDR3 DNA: TGCAGCGTCGTATCGCTAGCGGTGTACAATGAGCAGTTCTTC. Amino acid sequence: CSVVSLAVYNEQFF.

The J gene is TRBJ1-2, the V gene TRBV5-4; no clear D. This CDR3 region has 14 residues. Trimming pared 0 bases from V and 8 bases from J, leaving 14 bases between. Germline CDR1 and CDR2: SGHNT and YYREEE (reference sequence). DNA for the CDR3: TGTGCCAGCAGCTTGGCACAGACCTTTGAGGGCTACACCTTC. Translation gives CASSLAQTFEGYTF.

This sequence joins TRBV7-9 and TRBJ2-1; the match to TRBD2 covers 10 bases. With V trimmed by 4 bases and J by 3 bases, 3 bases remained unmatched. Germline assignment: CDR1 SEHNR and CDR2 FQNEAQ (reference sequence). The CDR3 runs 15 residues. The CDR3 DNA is TGTGCCAGCAGCTCTAGCGGGAGAAGCTACAATGAGCAGTTCTTC. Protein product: CASSSSGRSYNEQFF.

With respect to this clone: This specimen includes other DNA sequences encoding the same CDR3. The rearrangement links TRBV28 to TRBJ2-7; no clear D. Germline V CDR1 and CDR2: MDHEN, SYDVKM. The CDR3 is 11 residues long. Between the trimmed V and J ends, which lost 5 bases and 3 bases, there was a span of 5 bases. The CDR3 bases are TGTGCCAGCAGTCGACGCTACGAGCAGTACTTC. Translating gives CASSRRYEQYF.

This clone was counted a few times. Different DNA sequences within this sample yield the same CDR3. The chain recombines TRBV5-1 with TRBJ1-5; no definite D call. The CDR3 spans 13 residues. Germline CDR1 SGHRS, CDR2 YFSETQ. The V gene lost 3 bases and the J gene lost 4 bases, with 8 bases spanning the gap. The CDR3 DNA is TGCGCCAGCAGCTCGGGTCCTAATCAGCCCCAGCATTTT. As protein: CASSSGPNQPQHF.

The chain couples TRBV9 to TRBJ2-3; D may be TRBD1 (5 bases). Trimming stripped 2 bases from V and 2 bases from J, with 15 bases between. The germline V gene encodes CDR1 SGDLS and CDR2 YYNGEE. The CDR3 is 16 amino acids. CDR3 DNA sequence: TGTGCCAGCAGCGTGCCACTAAGGGGTGACACAGATACGCAGTATTTT. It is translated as CASSVPLRGDTDTQYF.

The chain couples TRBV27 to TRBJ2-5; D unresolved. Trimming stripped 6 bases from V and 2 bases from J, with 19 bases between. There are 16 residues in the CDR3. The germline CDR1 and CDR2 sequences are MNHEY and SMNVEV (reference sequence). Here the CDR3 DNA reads TGTGCCAGCAGACGTGGGATTGGCCTAAGACAAGAGACCCAGTACTTC. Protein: CASRRGIGLRQETQYF.

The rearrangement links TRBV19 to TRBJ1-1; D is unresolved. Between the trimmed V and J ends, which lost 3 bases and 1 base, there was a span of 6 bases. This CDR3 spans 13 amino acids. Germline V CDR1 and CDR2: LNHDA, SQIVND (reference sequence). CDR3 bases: TGTGCCAGTAGTATTATTGAGAACACTGAAGCTTTCTTT. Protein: CASSIIENTEAFF.

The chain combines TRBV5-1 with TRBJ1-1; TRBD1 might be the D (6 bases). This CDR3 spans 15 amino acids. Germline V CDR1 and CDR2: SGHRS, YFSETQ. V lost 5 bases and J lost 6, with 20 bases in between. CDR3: CASSFAGTFDAEAFF. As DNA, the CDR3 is TGCGCCAGCAGTTTTGCTGGGACATTTGACGCTGAAGCTTTCTTT. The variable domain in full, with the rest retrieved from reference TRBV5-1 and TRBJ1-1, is KAGVTQTPRYLIKTRGQQVTLSCSPISGHRSVSWYQQTPGQGLQFLFEYFSETQRNKGNFPGRFSGRQFSNSRSEMNVSTLELGDSALYLCASSFAGTFDAEAFFGQGTRLTVV.

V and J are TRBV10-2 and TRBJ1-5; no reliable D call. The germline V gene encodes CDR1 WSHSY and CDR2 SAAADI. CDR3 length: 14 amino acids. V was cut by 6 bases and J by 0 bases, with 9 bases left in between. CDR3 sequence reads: CASSPTDSNQPQHF. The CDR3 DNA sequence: TGCGCCAGCAGCCCGACTGATAGCAATCAGCCCCAGCATTTT.

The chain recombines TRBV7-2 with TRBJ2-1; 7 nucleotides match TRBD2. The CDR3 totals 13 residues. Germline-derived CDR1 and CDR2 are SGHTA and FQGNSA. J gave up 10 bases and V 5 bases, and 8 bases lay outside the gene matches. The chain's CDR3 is CASSAKTSYEQFF. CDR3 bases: TGTGCCAGCAGCGCCAAGACTAGCTACGAGCAGTTCTTC.

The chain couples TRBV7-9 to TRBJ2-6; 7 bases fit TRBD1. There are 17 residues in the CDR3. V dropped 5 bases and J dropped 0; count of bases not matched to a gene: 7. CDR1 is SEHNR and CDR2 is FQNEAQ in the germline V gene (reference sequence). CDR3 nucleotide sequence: TGTGCCAGCAGCCCGGGACAGCTAAACTCTGGGGCCAACGTCCTGACTTTC. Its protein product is CASSPGQLNSGANVLTF. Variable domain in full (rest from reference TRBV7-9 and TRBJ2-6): DTGVSQNPRHKITKRGQNVTFRCDPISEHNRLYWYRQTLGQGPEFLTYFQNEAQLEKSRLLSDRFSAERPKGSFSTLEIQRTEQGDSAMYLCASSPGQLNSGANVLTFGAGSRLTVL.

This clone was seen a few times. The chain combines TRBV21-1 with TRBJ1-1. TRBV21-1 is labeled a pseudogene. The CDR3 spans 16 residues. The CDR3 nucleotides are TGTGCCAGCAGCAAAGGGAGAAGGGCAAGGAACACTGAAGCTTTCTTT. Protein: CASSKGRRARNTEAFF.

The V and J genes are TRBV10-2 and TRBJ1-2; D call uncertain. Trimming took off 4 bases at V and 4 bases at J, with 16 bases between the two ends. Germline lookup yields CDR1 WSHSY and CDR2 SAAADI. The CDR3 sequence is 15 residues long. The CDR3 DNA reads TGCGCCAGCAGTGGCACGGCAACCAACTTCTATGGCTACACCTTC. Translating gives CASSGTATNFYGYTF.

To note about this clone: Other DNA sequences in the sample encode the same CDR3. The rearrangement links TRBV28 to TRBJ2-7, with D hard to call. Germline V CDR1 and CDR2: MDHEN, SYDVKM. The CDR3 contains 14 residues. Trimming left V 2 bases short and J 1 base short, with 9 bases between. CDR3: CASSLPGRSYEQYF. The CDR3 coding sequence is TGTGCCAGCAGTTTACCGGGTAGGTCCTACGAGCAGTACTTC.

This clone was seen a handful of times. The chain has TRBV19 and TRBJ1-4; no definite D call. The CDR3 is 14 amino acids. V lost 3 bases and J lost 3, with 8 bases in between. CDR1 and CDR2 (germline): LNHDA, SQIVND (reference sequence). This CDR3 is CASSMGMANEKLFF. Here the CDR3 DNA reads TGTGCCAGTAGTATGGGGATGGCTAATGAAAAACTGTTTTTT. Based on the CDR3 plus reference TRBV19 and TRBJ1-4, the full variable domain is DGGITQSPKYLFRKEGQNVTLSCEQNLNHDAMYWYRQDPGQGLRLIYYSQIVNDFQKGDIAEGYSVSREKKESFPLTVTSAQKNPTAFYLCASSMGMANEKLFFGSGTQLSVL.

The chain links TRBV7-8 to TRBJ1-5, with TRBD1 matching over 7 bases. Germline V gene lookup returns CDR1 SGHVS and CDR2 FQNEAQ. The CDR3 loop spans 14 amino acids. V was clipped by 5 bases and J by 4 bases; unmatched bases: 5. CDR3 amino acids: CASSPQDRNQPQHF. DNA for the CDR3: TGTGCCAGCAGCCCCCAGGACAGGAATCAGCCCCAGCATTTT.

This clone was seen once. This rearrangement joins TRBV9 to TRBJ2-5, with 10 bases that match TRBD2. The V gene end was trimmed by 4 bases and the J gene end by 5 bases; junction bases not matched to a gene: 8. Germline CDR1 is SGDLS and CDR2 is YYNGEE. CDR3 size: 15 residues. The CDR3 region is CASSSSGRAGETQYF. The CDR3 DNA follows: TGTGCCAGCAGCTCTAGCGGGAGAGCGGGGGAGACCCAGTACTTC.

DNA for the CDR3: TGTGCCAGCAGTGGGGACCTTAACAATGAGCAGTTCTTC. It encodes CASSGDLNNEQFF. J is TRBJ2-1 and V is TRBV2; D is tentatively TRBD1 or TRBD2 (5 bases each). The CDR3 contains 13 residues. CDR1 is SNHLY, CDR2 FYNNEI, per germline. Trimming cost V 4 bases and J 5 bases, with 9 bases left between them.

CDR3 DNA: TGTGCCAGCAGCTCTTACAGGGGTTTGACCTACGAGCAGTACTTC. Amino acids: CASSSYRGLTYEQYF. This chain links TRBV5-8 with TRBJ2-7, with 7 bases matching TRBD1. V trimming: 3 bases; J trimming: 2 bases; junction bases outside the gene matches: 8. Germline V gene sequence: CDR1 SGHTS, CDR2 YDEGEE. The CDR3 has 15 residues.

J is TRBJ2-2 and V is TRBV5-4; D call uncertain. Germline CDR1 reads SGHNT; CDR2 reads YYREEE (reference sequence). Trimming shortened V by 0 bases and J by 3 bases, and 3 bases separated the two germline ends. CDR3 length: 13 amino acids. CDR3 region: CASSLGHTGELFF. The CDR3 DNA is TGTGCCAGCAGCTTGGGACACACCGGGGAGCTGTTTTTT.

CDR3 residues: CASSEEPGLDNYGYTF. CDR3 DNA sequence: TGTGCCAGCAGTGAGGAACCGGGACTAGATAACTATGGCTACACCTTC. The rearrangement links TRBV25-1 to TRBJ1-2, with D perhaps matching TRBD1 (5 bases). Trimming removed 3 bases from V and 1 base from J, with 15 bases in between. This CDR3 region has 16 residues. Germline V gene sequence: CDR1 MGHDK, CDR2 SYGVNS.

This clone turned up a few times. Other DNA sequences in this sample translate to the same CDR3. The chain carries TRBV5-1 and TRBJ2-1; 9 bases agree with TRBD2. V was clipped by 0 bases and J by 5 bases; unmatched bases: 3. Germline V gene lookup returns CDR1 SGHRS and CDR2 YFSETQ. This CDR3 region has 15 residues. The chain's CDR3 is CASSLGLAENNEQFF. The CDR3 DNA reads TGCGCCAGCAGCTTGGGACTAGCGGAGAACAATGAGCAGTTCTTC.

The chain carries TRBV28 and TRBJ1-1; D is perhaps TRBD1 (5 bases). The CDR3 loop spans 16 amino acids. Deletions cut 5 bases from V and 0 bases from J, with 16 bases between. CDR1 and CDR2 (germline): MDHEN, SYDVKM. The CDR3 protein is CASSRGHPLLNTEAFF. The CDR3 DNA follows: TGTGCCAGCAGTCGGGGCCACCCCCTTTTGAACACTGAAGCTTTCTTT.